This record concerns one T cell receptor (beta chain) sequence. Membership in each cohort depended on participant-reported clinical history. Here immunoSEQ multiplex PCR was the method, and the copy in TCRdb shows in-frame clones only, minus some. The data hold 450,000 to 500,000 clones, with roughly nine tenths observed a single time. The sample belongs to a study of blood T cell repertoires in COVID-19. Looking at the study overall: Sites in the United States, Italy and Spain provided acute and convalescent COVID-19 samples.

This CDR3 has 12 amino acids. Trimming removed 4 bases at V and 10 bases at J, with 8 bases between. Germline V gene data show CDR1 as MNHEY and CDR2 as SVGAGI. This TCR was recovered from a woman under 30 who had recovered from COVID-19. The J gene is TRBJ1-6, the V gene TRBV6-5; no reliable D call. Source material: PBMCs or T cells enriched from blood (not recorded which). CDR3 DNA: TGTGCCAGCAGTTCTTTGAGATCACCCCTCCACTTT. Translation: CASSSLRSPLHF.